This entry describes one T cell receptor (beta chain). Its specificity is not known. The data originate from a study of OX40 agonist ivuxolimab in advanced cancers. Study in general: A male proportion of approximately 80% was recorded, with mean age roughly 60 years and range roughly 23 to 79. Notes on the study in general: Among patients with partial responses at 0.1-3.0 mg/kg, clonal expansion was among the lowest. At doses 0.1 to 3.0 mg/kg, CD4+ and CD8+ clones expanded.

The method was immunoSEQ multiplex PCR; TCRdb's version includes in-frame clones alone and lacks a portion of them. The data show about 75,000 clones, around 90% seen once. The cohort excluded patients with autoimmune disease history or systemic immunosuppression. This TCR was recovered from an adult with an advanced solid tumor such as melanoma, head and neck, liver or kidney cancer. Here the sequenced sample was CD4+ or CD8+ T cells sorted from blood, taken in a trial of the OX40 agonist ivuxolimab.

The chain's CDR3 is CASSSGRDTDYGYTF. Here the CDR3 DNA reads TGTGCCAGCTCATCAGGCCGGGACACCGACTATGGCTACACCTTC. The V gene is TRBV18, the J gene TRBJ1-2, with D perhaps TRBD1 (6 bases). With 5 bases removed from V and 3 bases from J, the gap between germline ends came to 16 bases. Germline lookup yields CDR1 KGHSH and CDR2 LQKENI. The CDR3 contains 15 residues.